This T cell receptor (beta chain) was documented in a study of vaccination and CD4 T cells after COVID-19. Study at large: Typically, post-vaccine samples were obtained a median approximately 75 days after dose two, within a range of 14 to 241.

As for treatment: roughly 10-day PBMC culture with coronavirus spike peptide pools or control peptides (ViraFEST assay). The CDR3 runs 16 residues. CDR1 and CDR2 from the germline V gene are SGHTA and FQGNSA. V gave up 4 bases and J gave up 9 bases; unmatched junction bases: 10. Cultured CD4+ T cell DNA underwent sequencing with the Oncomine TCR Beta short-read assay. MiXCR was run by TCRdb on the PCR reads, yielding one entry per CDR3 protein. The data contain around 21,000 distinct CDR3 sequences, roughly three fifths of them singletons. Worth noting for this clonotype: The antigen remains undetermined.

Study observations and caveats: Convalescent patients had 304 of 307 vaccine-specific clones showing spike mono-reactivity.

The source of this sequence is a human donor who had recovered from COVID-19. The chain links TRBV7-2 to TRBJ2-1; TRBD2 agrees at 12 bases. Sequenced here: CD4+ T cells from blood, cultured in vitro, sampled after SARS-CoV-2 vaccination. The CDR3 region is CASSSVTLAGGIEQFF. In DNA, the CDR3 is TGTGCCAGCAGCTCTGTAACACTAGCGGGGGGAATTGAGCAGTTCTTC.